This TCR beta chain was identified during a study of regulatory T cells in long-lasting Graves disease. Study in general: Persistent Graves' disease meant over 5 years of antithyroid drugs with positive TSH receptor antibodies. Findings of the study overall: Persistent disease samples used TRBV28, TRBJ1-2 and TRBJ2-5 preferentially.

With iRepertoire HTBI primers and Arm-PCR of CDR3 regions, TCR beta libraries were built. Using its own MiXCR run on the multiplex PCR reads, TCRdb lists one record per CDR3 protein. The sample records 350,000 to 450,000 distinct CDR3 sequences, less than 25% being singletons. This clonotype was detected many times. Its antigen is unknown. The germline V gene has CDR1 MNHEY and CDR2 SMNVEV (reference sequence). With V trimmed by 8 bases and J by 4 bases, 4 bases remained unmatched. The CDR3 runs 13 residues. Stated time point: persistent/refractory GD, antithyroid drugs over 5 years with positive TRAb. Extracted PBMC RNA gave rise to the TCR library.

This sequence was found in a female donor with Graves disease. This chain joins TRBV27 and TRBJ1-2; 10 positions match TRBD1. This specimen was peripheral blood mononuclear cells (PBMCs), taken when the disease was refractory, from a patient treated with antithyroid drugs. The CDR3 protein is CASGTGDTYGYTF. The CDR3 bases are TGTGCCAGCGGGACAGGGGATACCTATGGCTACACCTTC.